This T cell receptor beta chain was found in a study of CD8 T cells in Susac syndrome. Random hexamers were used to reverse transcribe 0.5 to 1 ug of RNA. TCRdb reanalysed the immunoSEQ multiplex PCR reads using MiXCR and keeps one entry per CDR3 protein. The sample shows around 120,000 distinct CDR3 sequences, around 94% of them seen only once. Germline V gene lookup returns CDR1 DFQATT and CDR2 SNEGSKA (reference sequence). The CDR3 is 14 amino acids. Trimming took 3 bases from V and 2 from J; bases not matched to a gene: 6. Through negative isolation, CD4+ and CD8+ T cells were obtained, while TEMRA cells were enriched using FACS.

The source of this sequence is a human donor with multiple sclerosis. Material: CD4+ T cells from PBMCs. This chain connects TRBV20-1 to TRBJ2-7, with TRBD2 identical over 8 bases. The DNA of the CDR3 is TGCAGTGCTAGCCCTGGACTAGCCACCTACGAGCAGTACTTC. Translated, it gives CSASPGLATYEQYF.